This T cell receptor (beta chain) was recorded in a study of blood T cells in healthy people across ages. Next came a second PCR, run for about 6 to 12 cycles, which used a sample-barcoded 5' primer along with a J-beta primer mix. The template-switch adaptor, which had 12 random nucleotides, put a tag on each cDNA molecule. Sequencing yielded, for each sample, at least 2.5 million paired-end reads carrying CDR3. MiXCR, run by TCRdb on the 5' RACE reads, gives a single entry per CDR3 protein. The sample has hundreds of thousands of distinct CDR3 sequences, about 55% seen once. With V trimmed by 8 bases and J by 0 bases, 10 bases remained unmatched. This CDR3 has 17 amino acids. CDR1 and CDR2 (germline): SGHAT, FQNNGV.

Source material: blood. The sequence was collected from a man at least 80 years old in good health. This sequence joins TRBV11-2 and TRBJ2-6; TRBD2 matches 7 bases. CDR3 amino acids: CASHRGGPYSGANVLTF. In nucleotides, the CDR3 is TGTGCCAGCCACCGGGGAGGGCCATACTCTGGGGCCAACGTCCTGACTTTC.